The clone carrying this T cell receptor beta chain was counted a few times. Its specificity is not known. A single record per CDR3 protein comes from TCRdb applying MiXCR to the 5' RACE reads. Of roughly 350,000 distinct CDR3 sequences in the sample, approximately 13% were seen once. These data are taken from a study of identical twins. Overall study findings and caveats: Beta out-of-frame twin sharing showed a weaker excess.

V was cut by 6 bases and J by 7 bases, with 11 bases left in between. The CDR3 consists of 12 residues. Germline loops: CDR1 SGHRS, CDR2 YFSETQ. Healthy Caucasian individuals made up all the donors. This same sample was also taken into another study, of yellow fever vaccine responses in identical twins.

The V and J genes are TRBV5-1 and TRBJ2-1; D might be TRBD2 (5 bases). Input material: CD8+ T cells sorted from blood. This receptor was obtained from a woman aged 18 to 35 in good health. CDR3 loop: CASTGVVNEQFF. CDR3 DNA sequence: TGCGCCAGCACCGGGGTCGTAAATGAGCAGTTCTTC.